A selection of T cell receptor beta chains follows, all from one sample in a study of cytomegalovirus exposure and HLA in healthy donors. Clones were read by immunoSEQ multiplex PCR, and TCRdb kept only the in-frame ones, dropping some. The sample contains around 140,000 clones, 70% to 75% of which appear only once. Sequenced: PBMCs. Receptors were obtained from a male donor in good health and CMV-seronegative. Both conserved end residues are trimmed from each CDR3.

v_gene: TRBV19; j_gene: TRBJ1-2; CDR3aa: ASSHQTPRSYGYT
v_gene: TRBV10-3; j_gene: TRBJ2-7; CDR3aa: AISERVADMY
v_gene: TRBV7-2; j_gene: TRBJ2-5; CDR3aa: ASSLEPSGGVQETQY
v_gene: TRBV19; j_gene: TRBJ1-1; CDR3aa: ASSIGGEIMNTEAF
v_gene: TRBV7-2; j_gene: TRBJ1-1; CDR3aa: ASSFMTGPGPF
v_gene: TRBV5-1; j_gene: TRBJ2-1; CDR3aa: ASSPDVPDNEQF
v_gene: TRBV7-8; j_gene: TRBJ2-2; CDR3aa: ASSLDAGNTGELF
v_gene: TRBV18; j_gene: TRBJ2-5; CDR3aa: ASSPQGSGGQETQY
v_gene: TRBV18; j_gene: TRBJ2-2; CDR3aa: ASSPRLATNTGELF
v_gene: TRBV5-1; j_gene: TRBJ2-6; CDR3aa: ASSPWTSGANVLT
v_gene: TRBV27; j_gene: TRBJ2-1; CDR3aa: ASSLSIRRGGMGNEQF
v_gene: TRBV15; j_gene: TRBJ1-1; CDR3aa: ATSRGGTGRLNTEAF
v_gene: TRBV15; j_gene: TRBJ2-4; CDR3aa: ATSRDPAGTNIQY
v_gene: TRBV18; j_gene: TRBJ1-3; CDR3aa: ASSPLPQAILGNTIY
v_gene: TRBV6-5; j_gene: TRBJ1-2; CDR3aa: ASSPGQEGGYT
v_gene: TRBV7-9; j_gene: TRBJ1-4; CDR3aa: ASSLDDRVTNEKLF
v_gene: TRBV11-2; j_gene: TRBJ1-6; CDR3aa: ASSLEGFVGSPLH
v_gene: TRBV28; j_gene: TRBJ1-1; CDR3aa: ASSLSAPRVI
v_gene: TRBV28; j_gene: TRBJ1-1; CDR3aa: ASIGGGNTEAF
v_gene: TRBV7-5; j_gene: TRBJ1-2; CDR3aa: ARSFRDRVIHT
v_gene: TRBV2; j_gene: TRBJ2-2; CDR3aa: ASSVGQGTGELF
v_gene: TRBV28; j_gene: TRBJ2-1; CDR3aa: ASSSDEGSYNEQF
v_gene: TRBV28; j_gene: TRBJ2-1; CDR3aa: ASSVTPVNEQF
v_gene: TRBV28; j_gene: TRBJ2-7; CDR3aa: ASSVPGLAGAYEQY
v_gene: TRBV9; j_gene: TRBJ1-3; CDR3aa: ASSPGGATGNTIY
v_gene: TRBV5-4; j_gene: TRBJ1-2; CDR3aa: ASSLDRGRANYGYT
v_gene: TRBV6-6; j_gene: TRBJ2-7; CDR3aa: ASSPGTGPYEQY
v_gene: TRBV28; j_gene: TRBJ2-7; CDR3aa: ASRPTLGGLNEQY
v_gene: TRBV7-8; j_gene: TRBJ1-5; CDR3aa: ASSSAGSNQPQH
v_gene: TRBV18; j_gene: TRBJ2-7; CDR3aa: ASSPGGLPYEQY
v_gene: TRBV27; j_gene: TRBJ1-5; CDR3aa: ASRPDRGRSQPQH
v_gene: TRBV7-3; j_gene: TRBJ2-5; CDR3aa: ASSQGVGETQY
v_gene: TRBV5-1; j_gene: TRBJ2-1; CDR3aa: ASSLGLAGGGEQF
v_gene: TRBV9; j_gene: TRBJ1-1; CDR3aa: ASSLSQGTEAF
v_gene: TRBV6-1; j_gene: TRBJ1-3; CDR3aa: AIFDRGSGNTIY
v_gene: TRBV6-1; j_gene: TRBJ2-2; CDR3aa: AASGMNTGELF
v_gene: TRBV28; j_gene: TRBJ1-6; CDR3aa: ASSLSRGQFYNSPLH
v_gene: TRBV11-3; j_gene: TRBJ2-2; CDR3aa: ASSLGGTGELF
v_gene: TRBV11-2; j_gene: TRBJ2-7; CDR3aa: ASSPGLAGGPKGEQY
v_gene: TRBV10-3; j_gene: TRBJ2-1; CDR3aa: AISDLHEGAANEGPQSSWI
v_gene: TRBV5-1; j_gene: TRBJ1-1; CDR3aa: ASSSESRGAEAF
v_gene: TRBV15; j_gene: TRBJ2-3; CDR3aa: ATSRDVASTDTQY
v_gene: TRBV19; j_gene: TRBJ1-1; CDR3aa: ASTGQGGTEAF
v_gene: TRBV29-1; j_gene: TRBJ2-7; CDR3aa: SVEDGRTGGSEQY
v_gene: TRBV5-8; j_gene: TRBJ1-1; CDR3aa: ASSASRTGGTEAF
v_gene: TRBV4-3; j_gene: TRBJ2-7; CDR3aa: ASSGEGREQY
v_gene: TRBV7-2; j_gene: TRBJ2-2; CDR3aa: ASSLDRGMSGELF
v_gene: TRBV28; j_gene: TRBJ1-1; CDR3aa: ASTRSGIRNTEAF
v_gene: TRBV28; j_gene: TRBJ1-1; CDR3aa: ASSFPLEDEAF
v_gene: TRBV4-2; j_gene: TRBJ2-3; CDR3aa: ASSQRDYTDTQY
v_gene: TRBV27; j_gene: TRBJ1-1; CDR3aa: ASSDPRGQGVYTEAF
v_gene: TRBV7-2; j_gene: TRBJ2-7; CDR3aa: ASSQNSVSYGQY